Listed below are T cell receptor beta chains from one sample, sequenced in a study of blood T cell repertoires in COVID-19. Assay used: immunoSEQ multiplex PCR; TCRdb lists only in-frame clones, some missing. The sample contains roughly 280,000 clones, around nine tenths of which appear only once. Sample: peripheral blood. These receptors were obtained from a woman aged 55-69 years with COVID-19, enrolled during active disease. The CDR3 runs from the conserved cysteine through the conserved F or W. The order of the fields is J gene, V gene, D gene, clone size, CDR3 DNA, CDR3 protein. D genes are given only for firm matches. The size entry is marked missing in some rows and otherwise reads once, few, many or a size class.

j_gene: TRBJ2-7; v_gene: TRBV4-3; d_gene: TRBD1; abundance: .; CDR3nt: TGCGCCAGCAGCCATCTTATTGGACAGGGCTTTGCCGAGCAGTACTTC; CDR3aa: CASSHLIGQGFAEQYF
j_gene: TRBJ2-5; v_gene: TRBV7-8; d_gene: .; abundance: once; CDR3nt: TGTGCCAGCAGCCCAGGACTCTTTATGACCCAAAAGACCCAGTACTTC; CDR3aa: CASSPGLFMTQKTQYF
j_gene: TRBJ2-1; v_gene: TRBV6-4; d_gene: TRBD2; abundance: .; CDR3nt: TGTGCCAGCCGAGATCCCGGACTAGCGGGAGGCCCTAGCTCCTACAATGAGCAGTTCTTC; CDR3aa: CASRDPGLAGGPSSYNEQFF
j_gene: TRBJ2-1; v_gene: TRBV9; d_gene: .; abundance: .; CDR3nt: TGTGCCAGCAGCGTAGTGGAGCTCGGTGAGCAGTTCTTC; CDR3aa: CASSVVELGEQFF
j_gene: TRBJ1-2; v_gene: TRBV3-1/TRBV3-2; d_gene: .; abundance: .; CDR3nt: TGTGCCAGCAGCCAGCAGGGGTATGGCTACACCTTC; CDR3aa: CASSQQGYGYTF
j_gene: TRBJ2-1; v_gene: TRBV6-2/TRBV6-3; d_gene: TRBD1; abundance: once; CDR3nt: TGTGCCAGCAGTTACGCCTCGACTCTCAGGGGGAATAATGAGCAGTTCTTC; CDR3aa: CASSYASTLRGNNEQFF
j_gene: TRBJ2-7; v_gene: TRBV12-3/TRBV12-4; d_gene: .; abundance: once; CDR3nt: TGTGCCAGCAGTTTACGGGGGACCGAGCAGTACTTC; CDR3aa: CASSLRGTEQYF
j_gene: TRBJ1-5; v_gene: TRBV25-1; d_gene: .; abundance: .; CDR3nt: TGTGCCAGCAGCCCGGGGAGCAATCAGCCCCAGCATTTT; CDR3aa: CASSPGSNQPQHF
j_gene: TRBJ2-2; v_gene: TRBV7-9; d_gene: TRBD2; abundance: .; CDR3nt: TGTGCCAGCAGCCTGGGACTAGCGGCGAACACCGGGGAGCTGTTTTTT; CDR3aa: CASSLGLAANTGELFF
j_gene: TRBJ1-3; v_gene: TRBV30; d_gene: .; abundance: .; CDR3nt: TGTGCCGGCCGTGAGGGAAGCTCTGTAAACACCATATATTTT; CDR3aa: CAGREGSSVNTIYF
j_gene: TRBJ2-2; v_gene: TRBV5-3; d_gene: TRBD1; abundance: .; CDR3nt: TGTGCCAGAAGCAAGGGACAGGGGGTCTTCGGGGAGCTGTTTTTT; CDR3aa: CARSKGQGVFGELFF